The rows below give T cell receptor beta chains drawn from one sample of a study of T cell responses to AZD1222 COVID-19 vaccine. The data were produced by immunoSEQ multiplex PCR, yet TCRdb's version contains in-frame clones alone and is incomplete. Here the sample spans roughly 180,000 clones, 90% to 95% being singletons. The sequencing used peripheral blood, collected on day 0 of AZD1222 vaccination. The receptors derive from an adult in good health. Both conserved end residues are part of each CDR3.

TRBV5-1 | CASSLGGGTDSGNTIYF
TRBV5-3 | CARSPGTGSVYTF
TRBV30 | CAWSVAGGGNTGELFF
TRBV5-4 | CASSLAAGSEAFF
TRBV6-1 | CASSDLGDSVEQYF
TRBV19 | CASSNRDSGWPQHF
TRBV30 | CAWTNPGRHRDQPQHF
TRBV7-2 | CASSPQLAKNIQYF
TRBV10-3 | CAISERGQVDQPQHF
TRBV18 | CASSLLAGVTDTQYF
TRBV10-1 | CASSVYRDNSPLHF
TRBV11-2 | CASSLPNIRAFF
TRBV9 | CASSAGLAGDYEQYF
TRBV5-4 | CASSLGGSSDTQYF
TRBV3-1/TRBV3-2 | CASSQGREGSYNSPLHF
TRBV28 | CASSLSRGVGGNTIYF
TRBV3-1/TRBV3-2 | CASSQDLMREYGYTF
TRBV7-2 | CASSFNRVEQYF
TRBV27 | CASSRQGLGQPQHF
TRBV7-2 | CASSPRGTAMNTEAFF
TRBV30 | CAWSVSRTDYGYTF
TRBV2 | CASIRDPGETQYF